These 27 T cell receptor beta chains share one sample of origin, sequenced in a study of shared clonotypes between healthy human individuals. Clones were read by immunoSEQ multiplex PCR, and TCRdb kept only the in-frame ones, dropping some. Counted here are 2 million to 3 million clones, 93% occurring once; the ten biggest clones make up about 0.34%. The material sequenced was naive CD4+ T cells from PBMCs. Documented subset: CD45RA+ positively selected. The receptor set was obtained from a man in his late teens or twenties in good health. Some clones in this sample may be carry-over from other donors' samples.

The chain is built from TRBV6-6 and TRBJ2-1; D unresolved. CDR1 MNHNY and CDR2 SVGAGI come from the germline V gene (reference sequence). This CDR3 has 15 residues. V lost 6 bases to trimming and J lost 2 bases, with 14 bases between them. CDR3 region: CASSLRTVTYNEQFF. CDR3 bases: TGTGCCAGCAGCCTCCGGACGGTAACCTACAATGAGCAGTTCTTC.

The chain combines TRBV7-3 with TRBJ2-6; 7 positions match TRBD2. CDR3 length equals 16 residues. Looked up from germline, CDR1 is SGHTA and CDR2 is FQGTGA. V shed 4 bases and J 0 bases; nucleotides not matched to a gene: 3. The CDR3 DNA is TGTGCCAGCAGCTCGCGGGAGAGCTCTGGGGCCAACGTCCTGACTTTC. Its translation is CASSSRESSGANVLTF.

The chain is built from TRBV5-4 and TRBJ2-3; D might be TRBD2 (5 bases). Trimming cost V 1 base and J 4 bases, with 10 bases left between them. Germline V gives CDR1 SGHNT, CDR2 YYREEE (reference sequence). This CDR3 comprises 14 residues. The CDR3 reads CASSLSAGADTQYF. The CDR3 nucleotides are TGTGCCAGCAGCTTGTCCGCCGGGGCAGATACGCAGTATTTT. Together with reference TRBV5-4 and TRBJ2-3, the CDR3 gives the full variable domain: ETGVTQSPTHLIKTRGQQVTLRCSSQSGHNTVSWYQQALGQGPQFIFQYYREEENGRGNFPPRFSGLQFPNYSSELNVNALELDDSALYLCASSLSAGADTQYFGPGTRLTVL.

The rearrangement uses TRBV5-8 and TRBJ2-5; 7 nucleotides agree with TRBD2. This CDR3 is built from 14 residues. V lost 2 bases and J lost 9; bases outside the gene matches: 10. The germline gives CDR1 SGHTS, CDR2 YDEGEE. The DNA for the CDR3 is TGTGCCAGCAGCTTCAGACGTCTTGGGGGGGCCCAGTACTTC. It is translated as CASSFRRLGGAQYF.

The V and J genes are TRBV19 and TRBJ2-5, with 8 nucleotides matching TRBD1. The junction had 7 bases not matched to a gene; V was cut back by 1 base and J by 3 bases. The CDR3 consists of 16 residues. Germline lookup yields CDR1 LNHDA and CDR2 SQIVND (reference sequence). The CDR3 protein is CASSIGTGLGEETQYF. In DNA, the CDR3 is TGTGCCAGTAGTATAGGGACAGGGTTAGGCGAAGAGACCCAGTACTTC.

The chain recombines TRBV30 with TRBJ1-2; D not certain. Germline values: CDR1 GTSNPN, CDR2 SVGIG (reference sequence). Between the trimmed V and J ends, which lost 1 base and 3 bases, there was a span of 9 bases. The CDR3 has 13 amino acids. CDR3: CAWSETRHYGYTF. DNA of the CDR3: TGTGCCTGGAGTGAGACACGACACTATGGCTACACCTTC.

This chain connects TRBV4-1 to TRBJ2-5, with 10 bases lining up with TRBD2. V lost 5 bases, J lost 5 bases, and 14 bases stayed unmatched. Per germline, CDR1 MGHRA and CDR2 YSYEKL. The CDR3 is 17 residues long. The CDR3 DNA reads TGCGCCAGCAGCGCCGGACTAGCGGAGACCACGTGGGAGACCCAGTACTTC. This sequence encodes CASSAGLAETTWETQYF.

This clone was recorded only once. J is TRBJ1-1 and V is TRBV10-3; 8 positions match TRBD1. CDR1 is ENHRY and CDR2 is SYGVKD in the germline V gene. The CDR3 totals 15 residues. After removal of 2 bases from V and 1 base from J, the junction contained 3 bases not matched to a gene. CDR3 nucleotides: TGTGCCATCAGTGAGATCCAGGGGGCGAACACTGAAGCTTTCTTT. The encoded protein is CAISEIQGANTEAFF.

The chain employs TRBV15 and TRBJ1-5; tentatively, D is TRBD1 (6 bases). Per the germline V gene, CDR1 is LNHNV and CDR2 is YYDKDF (reference sequence). This CDR3 comprises 13 residues. With 9 bases removed from V and 6 bases from J, the gap between germline ends came to 15 bases. The chain's CDR3 is CATRSGEGQPQHF. CDR3 coding DNA: TGTGCCACACGATCAGGGGAAGGTCAGCCCCAGCATTTT.

This clone was seen more than once but under ten times. The genes are TRBV14 and TRBJ1-1; weak D call: TRBD1 (6 bases). The CDR3 runs to 16 residues. V shed 1 base and J shed 3 bases, with 15 bases lying between them. Germline CDR1 is SGHDN and CDR2 is FVKESK. The CDR3 region has the DNA TGTGCCAGCAGCCAAGGCACAGGGCTGAGGTACACTGAAGCTTTCTTT. Encoded protein: CASSQGTGLRYTEAFF.

V gene TRBV11-1 combines with J gene TRBJ2-7; D tentatively fits TRBD1 or TRBD2 (5 bases each). The CDR3 extends over 15 amino acids. V was clipped by 4 bases and J by 3 bases, with 16 bases between them. Germline values: CDR1 SGHAT, CDR2 FQDESV (reference sequence). CDR3 sequence (DNA): TGTGCCAGCAGCTCCGAACTAGAGGGGTTCTACGAGCAGTACTTC. It translates to CASSSELEGFYEQYF. The full variable domain, in which reference TRBV11-1 and TRBJ2-7 provide the parts outside the CDR3, is EAEVAQSPRYKITEKSQAVAFWCDPISGHATLYWYRQILGQGPELLVQFQDESVVDDSQLPKDRFSAERLKGVDSTLKIQPAELGDSAMYLCASSSELEGFYEQYFGPGTRLTVT.

The J gene is TRBJ1-5, the V gene TRBV7-9, with D hard to call. The germline V gene has CDR1 SEHNR and CDR2 FQNEAQ (reference sequence). V was pared by 0 bases and J by 8 bases, with 5 bases between. This CDR3 is 12 amino acids long. The CDR3 reads CASSLAGEPQHF. The CDR3, as DNA: TGTGCCAGCAGCTTAGCCGGGGAGCCCCAGCATTTT.

This chain uses TRBV30 with TRBJ2-7, with TRBD2 matching over 7 bases. The J segment lost 5 bases and the V segment lost 4 bases, leaving 11 bases of the junction unmatched. There are 14 residues in the CDR3. Per the germline V gene, CDR1 is GTSNPN and CDR2 is SVGIG (reference sequence). The CDR3 loop is CAWKDGLVRDEQYF. The DNA for the CDR3 is TGTGCCTGGAAGGATGGACTAGTTCGGGACGAGCAGTACTTC. Full variable domain (rest looked up from reference TRBV30 and TRBJ2-7): SQTIHQWPATLVQPVGSPLSLECTVEGTSNPNLYWYRQAAGRGLQLLFYSVGIGQISSEVPQNLSASRPQDRQFILSSKKLLLSDSGFYLCAWKDGLVRDEQYFGPGTRLTVT.

This clone was picked up one time. The DNA for the CDR3 is TGTGCCAGCAGCGTAGAGGCCAGGGTCGGTAGTGGCTACACCTTC. Protein: CASSVEARVGSGYTF. The chain is built from TRBV9 and TRBJ1-2; tentatively, D is TRBD1 (5 bases). CDR1 is SGDLS and CDR2 is YYNGEE in the germline V gene. The CDR3 extends over 15 amino acids. Deletions cut 0 bases from V and 7 bases from J, with 16 bases between.

The V gene is TRBV4-1, the J gene TRBJ1-2; TRBD1 might be the D (5 bases). In germline, CDR1 is MGHRA, CDR2 YSYEKL. V was cut by 3 bases and J by 5 bases, with 16 bases left in between. This CDR3 is 15 amino acids long. CDR3 protein: CASSQAQVTKYGYTF. CDR3 DNA sequence: TGCGCCAGCAGCCAGGCACAGGTTACCAAATATGGCTACACCTTC.

V is TRBV6-5 and J is TRBJ2-5; D not certain. This CDR3 spans 14 amino acids. Germline CDR1 reads MNHEY; CDR2 reads SVGAGI. Trimming left V 2 bases short and J 1 base short, with 8 bases between. CDR3 sequence reads: CASSYPRVQETQYF. The CDR3 DNA is TGTGCCAGCAGTTACCCCCGGGTCCAAGAGACCCAGTACTTC.

V is TRBV6-5 and J is TRBJ2-1, with 8 bases fitting TRBD2. V was pared by 4 bases and J by 5 bases, with 7 bases of the junction left unmatched. CDR1 is MNHEY, CDR2 SVGAGI, per germline. The CDR3 contains 15 residues. For the CDR3, the DNA is TGTGCCAGCAGTTCCTCGGGCGGGAGGAACAATGAGCAGTTCTTC. Translation gives CASSSSGGRNNEQFF.

The chain combines TRBV4-2 with TRBJ2-7; tentative D call: TRBD2 (6 bases). Germline loops: CDR1 LGHNA, CDR2 YNFKEQ. The CDR3 runs to 15 residues. V lost 0 bases and J lost 5, with 14 bases in between. The CDR3 sequence is CASSQEGGARNEQYF. In nucleotides, the CDR3 is TGTGCCAGCAGCCAAGAGGGAGGAGCCAGGAACGAGCAGTACTTC.

The V gene is TRBV5-1, the J gene TRBJ2-5, with TRBD1 matching over 8 bases. This CDR3 is 15 amino acids long. Germline V gene data show CDR1 as SGHRS and CDR2 as YFSETQ. With 2 bases clipped from V and 1 base from J, the junction kept 4 bases outside the gene matches. In DNA, the CDR3 is TGCGCCAGCAGCTTCCAGGGGGCATTCCAAGAGACCCAGTACTTC. Translating it yields CASSFQGAFQETQYF. The full variable domain, in which reference TRBV5-1 and TRBJ2-5 provide the parts outside the CDR3, is KAGVTQTPRYLIKTRGQQVTLSCSPISGHRSVSWYQQTPGQGLQFLFEYFSETQRNKGNFPGRFSGRQFSNSRSEMNVSTLELGDSALYLCASSFQGAFQETQYFGPGTRLLVL.

The V and J genes are TRBV5-6 and TRBJ2-7; 11 bases fit TRBD2. The CDR3 sequence is 16 residues long. V gave up 4 bases and J gave up 6 bases; unmatched junction bases: 12. The germline V gene has CDR1 SGHDT and CDR2 YYEEEE. In DNA form, the CDR3 reads TGTGCCAGCAGCCCACCTAGCGGGAGGACCCCTTCCGAGCAGTACTTC. Protein: CASSPPSGRTPSEQYF.

This clone was observed a handful of times. This chain links TRBV28 with TRBJ1-1, with D uncertain. Germline V gene data show CDR1 as MDHEN and CDR2 as SYDVKM. The V and J ends lost 5 bases and 4 bases respectively, with 5 bases between them. This CDR3 has 11 amino acids. The CDR3 DNA follows: TGTGCCAGCAGTCCCGGCACTGAAGCTTTCTTT. Amino acids: CASSPGTEAFF.

The chain is built from TRBV29-1 and TRBJ1-1; possibly TRBD1 for D (5 bases). Germline CDR1 reads SQVTM; CDR2 reads ANQGSEA. CDR3 length: 16 amino acids. Trimming removed 5 bases at V and 4 bases at J, with 23 bases between. CDR3 nucleotides: TGCAGCGTTATTCCCCGGGGCCCGGGGGGAGGCACTGAAGCTTTCTTT. Its translation is CSVIPRGPGGGTEAFF.

This chain links TRBV29-1 with TRBJ2-3; TRBD1 agrees at 7 bases. After removal of 7 bases from V and 0 bases from J, the junction contained 19 bases not matched to a gene. The CDR3 loop spans 18 amino acids. The V gene's germline CDR1 is SQVTM and CDR2 ANQGSEA. The CDR3 reads CSAPAVPGGPSSTDTQYF. In DNA, the CDR3 is TGCAGCGCCCCGGCGGTGCCAGGGGGTCCTTCTAGCACAGATACGCAGTATTTT.

This chain links TRBV7-2 with TRBJ2-6; a possible D gene is TRBD1 (5 bases). Germline V gene lookup returns CDR1 SGHTA and CDR2 FQGNSA. CDR3 length equals 15 residues. With 2 bases removed from V and 4 bases from J, the gap between germline ends came to 9 bases. In nucleotides, the CDR3 is TGTGCCAGCAGCTTATTAGGGGTGGGGGCCAACGTCCTGACTTTC. Its protein is CASSLLGVGANVLTF. The whole variable domain, remainder taken from reference TRBV7-2 and TRBJ2-6, is GAGVSQSPSNKVTEKGKDVELRCDPISGHTALYWYRQSLGQGLEFLIYFQGNSAPDKSGLPSDRFSAERTGGSVSTLTIQRTQQEDSAVYLCASSLLGVGANVLTFGAGSRLTVL.

The chain couples TRBV6-1 to TRBJ2-3, with 9 bases matching TRBD2. The CDR3 totals 13 residues. CDR1 and CDR2 (germline): MNHNS, SASEGT. V lost 7 bases and J lost 6; bases outside the gene matches: 5. This CDR3 is CASITSGGDTQYF. In DNA form, the CDR3 reads TGTGCCAGCATTACGAGCGGGGGGGATACGCAGTATTTT.

This chain uses TRBV5-6 with TRBJ2-1, with 7 bases fitting TRBD2. Germline CDR1 and CDR2: SGHDT and YYEEEE. This CDR3 is 16 amino acids long. The V gene end was trimmed by 4 bases and the J gene end by 8 bases; junction bases not matched to a gene: 15. Written as DNA, the CDR3 is TGTGCCAGCAGCCGGGGGGAGATCCCTACTGAGGATGAGCAGTTCTTC. Translated: CASSRGEIPTEDEQFF.

The genes are TRBV29-1 and TRBJ1-4; D is perhaps TRBD1 (5 bases). From germline, CDR1 is SQVTM and CDR2 ANQGSEA. The CDR3 consists of 14 residues. V lost 6 bases and J 5 bases, leaving 16 bases between the germline ends. The CDR3 loop is CSVAGTERNEKLFF. DNA of the CDR3: TGCAGCGTGGCCGGGACTGAAAGAAATGAAAAACTGTTTTTT.